This TCR beta chain stems from a study of memory CD8 T cells in hepatitis C reinfection. Study overall: Samples late or after reinfection came 12 to 24 weeks post-detection.

In its sample, this clone was seen once. Time point of the sample: late/post reinfection, 12 to 24 weeks after detection. The sorted cells went straight to TCR sequencing with no prior in vitro expansion. People who inject drugs from Montreal's HEPCO study were the donors. The method was immunoSEQ multiplex PCR; TCRdb's version includes in-frame clones alone and lacks a portion of them. The sample yields a few thousand clones, about 87% seen once. The CDR3 is 15 residues long. Trimming pared 2 bases from V and 4 bases from J, leaving 14 bases between. Germline CDR1 is MNHEY and CDR2 is SVGAGI. The genes are TRBV6-5 and TRBJ1-2; possible D gene TRBD1, 6 bases. The sequencing sample was made of naive CD8+ T cells sorted from blood. The clonotype originates from a man aged 50-59 years with hepatitis C virus infection. CDR3 sequence reads: CASSYGPTGLYGYTF. The DNA of the CDR3 is TGTGCCAGCAGTTACGGCCCCACAGGGCTCTATGGCTACACCTTC.